This is a list of T cell receptor beta chains from one sample in a study of blood T cell repertoires in COVID-19. Data came from immunoSEQ multiplex PCR; TCRdb stores just in-frame clones and leaves some out. Of fewer than 450,000 clones in the sample, around 88% are singletons; the top ten hold 10% to 15%. Input material: peripheral blood. These receptors all come from a woman between 50 and 59 years old with COVID-19, enrolled during active disease. CDR3s include the opening cysteine and the closing phenylalanine or tryptophan. Each record gives: clone size, V gene, J gene, D gene, CDR3 DNA, CDR3 protein. D genes are given only for firm matches. Size values are once, few and many counts, or a class for expanded clones, and some rows have none.

once,TRBV4-1,TRBJ1-2,TRBD1,TGCGCCAGCAGTCAACCCGGGACAGGGAACGGCTACACCTTC,CASSQPGTGNGYTF
.,TRBV20-1,TRBJ1-6,TRBD1,TGCAGTGCTAGTTACAGGGGGCCCAGATCACCCCTCCACTTT,CSASYRGPRSPLHF
.,TRBV19,TRBJ2-7,.,TGTGCCAGTAGTATTGCTGTAGGGGTACTAAACGAGCAGTACTTC,CASSIAVGVLNEQYF
.,TRBV4-1,TRBJ2-1,TRBD2,TGCGCCAGCAGCCATATCGCCGGGGGGGGCGAGTACAATGAGCAGTTCTTC,CASSHIAGGGEYNEQFF
.,TRBV28,TRBJ1-3,TRBD1,TGTGCCAGCAGTTCGGGACAGGGTCATTTTGGAAACACCATATATTTT,CASSSGQGHFGNTIYF
once,TRBV28,TRBJ1-2,.,TGTGCCAGCAGTTTTCAGGCCTATGGCTACACCTTC,CASSFQAYGYTF
once,TRBV5-1,TRBJ2-3,TRBD1,TGCGCCAGCAGCTTGAGGACAGGGGTACCAGATACGCAGTATTTT,CASSLRTGVPDTQYF
.,TRBV19,TRBJ2-2,.,TGTGCCAGTACTCAGGGGTTGGTCGGGGAGCTGTTTTTT,CASTQGLVGELFF
.,TRBV7-8,TRBJ2-1,TRBD2,TGTGCCAGCAGCTTAGTTAGCGGGGGGCTCTCCTACAATGAGCAGTTCTTC,CASSLVSGGLSYNEQFF
.,TRBV19,TRBJ2-7,.,TGTGCCAGTAGTATGTGGGGAGACTACGAGCAGTACTTC,CASSMWGDYEQYF
.,TRBV3-1/TRBV3-2,TRBJ2-7,.,TGTGCCAGCAGCCAAGCCCCAGTCGAGCAGTACTTC,CASSQAPVEQYF
few,TRBV5-5,TRBJ1-2,.,TGTGCCAGCAGCTTGTCAGGGATCGTCGGCTACACCTTC,CASSLSGIVGYTF
.,TRBV5-1,TRBJ2-3,.,TGCGCCAGCAGCTTACAGGGAGGGAGCACAGATACGCAGTATTTT,CASSLQGGSTDTQYF
.,TRBV9,TRBJ2-1,.,TGTGCCAGCAGCCCCCGGACAGTTTACAATGAGCAGTTCTTC,CASSPRTVYNEQFF
few,TRBV2,TRBJ2-3,.,TGTGCCAGCAGTGAACTAGATACGCAGTATTTT,CASSELDTQYF
.,TRBV7-6,TRBJ1-2,.,TGTGCCAGCAGCCCCCATGGCGGAGATGGCTACACCTTC,CASSPHGGDGYTF
.,TRBV11-2,TRBJ1-1,.,TGTGCCAGCAGCTTTAGGAACACTGAAGCTTTCTTT,CASSFRNTEAFF
.,TRBV9,TRBJ2-4,TRBD1,TGTGCCAGCAGCCCCCGAGAGACAGGGCGGCTAGCCAAAAACATTCAGTACTTC,CASSPRETGRLAKNIQYF
once,TRBV18,TRBJ1-2,TRBD1,TGTGCCAGCTCCCTGAACCTGGACAGGGGGCCATATGGCTACACCTTC,CASSLNLDRGPYGYTF
.,TRBV7-3,TRBJ1-1,.,TGTGCCAGCAGCTCACAGGCGCGGAGAGACACTGAAGCTTTCTTT,CASSSQARRDTEAFF
.,TRBV5-1,TRBJ1-1,TRBD1,TGCGCCAGCAGTGGGACAGGAACGAACACTGAAGCTTTCTTT,CASSGTGTNTEAFF
.,TRBV7-9,TRBJ1-2,.,TGTGCCAGCAGCTTAGATTCGTTGACATCTAAGGGCTACACCTTC,CASSLDSLTSKGYTF
.,TRBV7-3,TRBJ1-1,.,TGTGCCAGCAGCTTAATTCCCAGGGGCCTTACTGAAGCTTTCTTT,CASSLIPRGLTEAFF
.,TRBV28,TRBJ1-2,TRBD1,TGTGCCAGCCGAAAGCAGGGGGCGCGGTATGGCTACACCTTC,CASRKQGARYGYTF
.,TRBV7-9,TRBJ2-1,TRBD1,TGTGCCAGCAGCCCACAGGGGGCCGGGTACAATGAGCAGTTCTTC,CASSPQGAGYNEQFF
.,TRBV6-5,TRBJ2-7,.,TGTGCCAGCAGTTGGCGGACAGCCCTCGGGCAGTACTTC,CASSWRTALGQYF
once,TRBV29-1,TRBJ2-1,.,TGCAGCGTCCTCCAGCCCAGGGGTGAGCAGTTCTTC,CSVLQPRGEQFF
.,TRBV4-1,TRBJ1-2,TRBD1,TGCGCCAGCAGCCATCCTGGGACAGGGGTATATGGCTACACCTTC,CASSHPGTGVYGYTF
few,TRBV5-4,TRBJ1-1,.,TGTGCCAGCAGCTTGGACAGGGAGAACACTGAAGCTTTCTTT,CASSLDRENTEAFF